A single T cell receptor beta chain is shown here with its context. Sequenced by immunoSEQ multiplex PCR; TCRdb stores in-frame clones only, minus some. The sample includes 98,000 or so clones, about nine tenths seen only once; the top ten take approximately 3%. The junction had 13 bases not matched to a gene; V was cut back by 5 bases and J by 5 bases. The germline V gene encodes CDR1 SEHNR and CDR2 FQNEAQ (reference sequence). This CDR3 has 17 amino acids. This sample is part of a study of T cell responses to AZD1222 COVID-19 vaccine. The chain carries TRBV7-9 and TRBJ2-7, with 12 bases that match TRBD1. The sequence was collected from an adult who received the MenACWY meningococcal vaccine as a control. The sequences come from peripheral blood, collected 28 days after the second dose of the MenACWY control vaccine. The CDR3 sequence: CASSPATSGTGGHEQYF. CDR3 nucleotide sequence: TGTGCCAGCAGCCCTGCCACTTCCGGGACAGGGGGCCACGAGCAGTACTTC.